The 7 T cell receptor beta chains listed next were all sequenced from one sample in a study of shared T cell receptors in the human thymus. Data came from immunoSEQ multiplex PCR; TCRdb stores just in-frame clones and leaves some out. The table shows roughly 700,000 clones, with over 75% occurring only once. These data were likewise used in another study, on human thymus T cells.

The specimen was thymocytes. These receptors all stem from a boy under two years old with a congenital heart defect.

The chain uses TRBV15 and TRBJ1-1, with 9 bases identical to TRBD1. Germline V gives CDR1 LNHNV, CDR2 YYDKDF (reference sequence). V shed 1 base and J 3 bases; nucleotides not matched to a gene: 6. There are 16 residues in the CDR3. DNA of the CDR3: TGTGCCACCAGCAGAGTTACAGGGGGCGAGGACACTGAAGCTTTCTTT. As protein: CATSRVTGGEDTEAFF.

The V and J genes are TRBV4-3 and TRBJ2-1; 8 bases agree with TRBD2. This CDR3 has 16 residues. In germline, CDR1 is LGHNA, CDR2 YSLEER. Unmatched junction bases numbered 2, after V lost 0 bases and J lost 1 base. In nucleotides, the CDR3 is TGCGCCAGCAGCCAAGAGTCTAGCGGGTCCTACAATGAGCAGTTCTTC. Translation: CASSQESSGSYNEQFF.

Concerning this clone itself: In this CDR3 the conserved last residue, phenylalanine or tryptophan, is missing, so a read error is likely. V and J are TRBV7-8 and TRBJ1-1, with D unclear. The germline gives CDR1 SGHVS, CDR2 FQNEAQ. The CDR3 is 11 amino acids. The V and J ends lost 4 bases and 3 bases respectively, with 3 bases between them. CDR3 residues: CASSSDTEAFL. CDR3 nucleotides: TGTGCCAGCAGCTCGGACACTGAAGCTTTCCTT.

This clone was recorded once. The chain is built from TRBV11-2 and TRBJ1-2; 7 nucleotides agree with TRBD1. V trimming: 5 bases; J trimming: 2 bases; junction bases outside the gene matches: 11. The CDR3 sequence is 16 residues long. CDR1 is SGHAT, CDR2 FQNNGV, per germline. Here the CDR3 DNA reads TGTGCCAGCAGCCCTTCCTGGGACAGCGAAAACTATGGCTACACCTTC. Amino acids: CASSPSWDSENYGYTF.

The CDR3 sequence is CACGGTRKETQYF. The CDR3 DNA follows: TGTGCCTGTGGCGGGACTAGGAAAGAGACCCAGTACTTC. The chain links TRBV19 to TRBJ2-5; 8 bases align to TRBD2. Per the germline V gene, CDR1 is LNHDA and CDR2 is SQIVND (reference sequence). There are 13 residues in the CDR3. Trimming at V came to 11 bases and at J to 3 bases, leaving 8 bases not matched to a gene.

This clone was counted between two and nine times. This CDR3 is CASSLSQGRGTDTQYF. The CDR3 coding sequence is TGCGCCAGCAGCTTGAGCCAGGGCCGCGGCACAGATACGCAGTATTTT. This chain joins TRBV5-1 and TRBJ2-3; TRBD1 is a possible D gene (5 bases). The CDR3 covers 16 residues. With 1 base removed from V and 1 base from J, the gap between germline ends came to 13 bases. Per germline, CDR1 SGHRS and CDR2 YFSETQ.

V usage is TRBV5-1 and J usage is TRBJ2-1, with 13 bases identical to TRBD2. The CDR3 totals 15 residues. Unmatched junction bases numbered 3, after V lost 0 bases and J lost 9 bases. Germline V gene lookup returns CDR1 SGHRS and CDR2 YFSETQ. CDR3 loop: CASSLGTSGSGEQFF. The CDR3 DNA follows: TGCGCCAGCAGCTTGGGGACTAGCGGGAGCGGTGAGCAGTTCTTC.